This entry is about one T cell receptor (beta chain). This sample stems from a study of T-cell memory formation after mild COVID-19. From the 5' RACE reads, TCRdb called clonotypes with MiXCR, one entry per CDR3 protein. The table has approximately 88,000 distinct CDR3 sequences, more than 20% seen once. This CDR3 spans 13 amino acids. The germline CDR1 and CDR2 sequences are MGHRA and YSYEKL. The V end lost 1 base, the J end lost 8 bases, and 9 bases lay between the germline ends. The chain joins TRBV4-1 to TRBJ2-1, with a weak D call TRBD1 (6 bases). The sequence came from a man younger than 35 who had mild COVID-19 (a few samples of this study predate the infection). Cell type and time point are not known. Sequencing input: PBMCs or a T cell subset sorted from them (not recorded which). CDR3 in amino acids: CASSQAQGYEQFF. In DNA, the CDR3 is TGCGCCAGCAGCCAAGCACAGGGCTATGAGCAGTTCTTC.